The T cell receptor beta chain described here comes from a study of OX40 agonist ivuxolimab in advanced cancers. Study-level background: The dose-escalation cohort was about 83% male, with a mean age of about 60 years, ranging about 23 to 90.

Whole-study findings and limits: Clonal expansion was seen in CD4+ and CD8+ blood T cells by week 6 at 0.1 to 3.0 mg/kg.

CDR3 length equals 13 residues. V lost 3 bases and J lost 3, with 11 bases in between. The germline V gene encodes CDR1 GTSNPN and CDR2 SVGIG (reference sequence). The assay was immunoSEQ multiplex PCR, and TCRdb's table has in-frame clones only and misses some. The data contain about 36,000 clones, around 84% of them singletons. For this clone: Its specificity is unknown.

Here the sequenced sample was CD4+ or CD8+ T cells sorted from blood, taken in a trial of the OX40 agonist ivuxolimab. The clonotype was recovered from an adult with an advanced solid tumor such as melanoma, head and neck, liver or kidney cancer. This rearrangement joins TRBV30 to TRBJ1-1, with D hard to call. CDR3 nucleotides: TGTGCCTGGAGGGTGGGCGGGTACACTGAAGCTTTCTTT. Its translation is CAWRVGGYTEAFF. The variable domain in full, with the rest retrieved from reference TRBV30 and TRBJ1-1, is SQTIHQWPATLVQPVGSPLSLECTVEGTSNPNLYWYRQAAGRGLQLLFYSVGIGQISSEVPQNLSASRPQDRQFILSSKKLLLSDSGFYLCAWRVGGYTEAFFGQGTRLTVV.